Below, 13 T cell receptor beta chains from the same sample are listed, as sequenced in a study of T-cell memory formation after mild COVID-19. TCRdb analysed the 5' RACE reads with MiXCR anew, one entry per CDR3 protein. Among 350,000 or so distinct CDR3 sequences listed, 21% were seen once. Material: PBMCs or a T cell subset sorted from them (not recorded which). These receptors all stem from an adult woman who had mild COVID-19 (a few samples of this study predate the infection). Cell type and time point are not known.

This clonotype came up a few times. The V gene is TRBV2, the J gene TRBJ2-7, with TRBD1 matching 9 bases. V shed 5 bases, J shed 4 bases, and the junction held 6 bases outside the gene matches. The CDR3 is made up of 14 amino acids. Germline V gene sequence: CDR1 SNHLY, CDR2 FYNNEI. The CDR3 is CASSTHRGQYEQYF. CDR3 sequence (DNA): TGTGCCAGCAGTACCCACAGGGGGCAATACGAGCAGTACTTC.

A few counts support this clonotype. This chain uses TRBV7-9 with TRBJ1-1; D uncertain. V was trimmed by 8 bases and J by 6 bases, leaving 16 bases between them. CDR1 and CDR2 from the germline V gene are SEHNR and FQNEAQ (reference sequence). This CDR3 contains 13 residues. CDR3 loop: CASAGMRRAEAFF. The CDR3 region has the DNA TGTGCCAGCGCGGGTATGCGCCGGGCTGAAGCTTTCTTT.

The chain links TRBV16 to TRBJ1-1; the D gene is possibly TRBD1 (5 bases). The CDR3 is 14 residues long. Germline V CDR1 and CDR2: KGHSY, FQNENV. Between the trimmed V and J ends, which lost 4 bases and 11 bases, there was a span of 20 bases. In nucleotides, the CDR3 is TGTGCCAGCAGCCGCCTCGGCCAGGGCGAGGGGGCTTTCTTT. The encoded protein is CASSRLGQGEGAFF.

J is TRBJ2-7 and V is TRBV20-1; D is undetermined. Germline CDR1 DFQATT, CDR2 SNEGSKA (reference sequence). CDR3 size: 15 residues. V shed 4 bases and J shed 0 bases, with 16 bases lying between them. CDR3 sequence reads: CSATKRVVHSYEQYF. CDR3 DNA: TGCAGTGCTACAAAACGGGTGGTCCACTCCTACGAGCAGTACTTC.

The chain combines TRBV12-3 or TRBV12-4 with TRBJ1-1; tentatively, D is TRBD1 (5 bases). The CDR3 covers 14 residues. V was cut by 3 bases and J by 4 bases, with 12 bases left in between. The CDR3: CASSFGRGSTEAFF. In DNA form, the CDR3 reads TGTGCCAGCAGTTTCGGTCGGGGGAGCACTGAAGCTTTCTTT.

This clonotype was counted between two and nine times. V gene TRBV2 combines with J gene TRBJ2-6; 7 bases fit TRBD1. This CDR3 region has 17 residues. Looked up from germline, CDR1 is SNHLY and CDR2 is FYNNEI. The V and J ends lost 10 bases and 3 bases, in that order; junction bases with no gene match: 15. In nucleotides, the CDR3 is TGTGCCACCGCCCGGGACAGCAATCTTGATGGGGCCAACGTCCTGACTTTC. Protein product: CATARDSNLDGANVLTF.

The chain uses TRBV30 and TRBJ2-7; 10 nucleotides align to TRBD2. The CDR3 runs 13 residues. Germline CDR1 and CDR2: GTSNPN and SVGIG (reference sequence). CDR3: CASGASGRTEQYF. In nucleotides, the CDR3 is TGTGCTTCAGGGGCTAGCGGGAGAACCGAGCAGTACTTC.

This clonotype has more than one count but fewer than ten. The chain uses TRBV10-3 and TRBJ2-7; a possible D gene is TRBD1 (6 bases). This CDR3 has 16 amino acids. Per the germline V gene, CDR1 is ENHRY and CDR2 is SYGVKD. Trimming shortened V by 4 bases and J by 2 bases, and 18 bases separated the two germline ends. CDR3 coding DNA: TGTGCCATCAGTGCCCCCCTCGGAGGACAGACCTACGAGCAGTACTTC. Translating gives CAISAPLGGQTYEQYF.

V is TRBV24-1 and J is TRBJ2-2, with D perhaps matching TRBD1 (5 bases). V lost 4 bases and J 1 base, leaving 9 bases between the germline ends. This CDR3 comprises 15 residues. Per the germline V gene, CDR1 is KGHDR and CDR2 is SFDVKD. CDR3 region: CATSDPGQNTGELFF. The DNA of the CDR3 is TGTGCCACCAGTGACCCCGGACAGAACACCGGGGAGCTGTTTTTT.

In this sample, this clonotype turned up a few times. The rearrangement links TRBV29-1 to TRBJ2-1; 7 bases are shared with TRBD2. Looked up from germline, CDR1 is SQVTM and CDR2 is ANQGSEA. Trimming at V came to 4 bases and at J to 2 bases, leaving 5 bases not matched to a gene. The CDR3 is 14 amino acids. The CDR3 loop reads CSVVGGGTYNEQFF. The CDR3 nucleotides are TGCAGCGTTGTGGGCGGGGGTACCTACAATGAGCAGTTCTTC.

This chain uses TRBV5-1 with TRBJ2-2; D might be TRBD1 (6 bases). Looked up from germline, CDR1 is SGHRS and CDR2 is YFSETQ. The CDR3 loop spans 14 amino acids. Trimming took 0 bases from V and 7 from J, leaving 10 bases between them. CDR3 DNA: TGCGCCAGCAGCTTGGGACAGGAGTTCGGGGAGCTGTTTTTT. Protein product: CASSLGQEFGELFF.

The CDR3 nucleotides are TGCAGCGTTGAATATCGACACTCCGCGCAAGAGACCCAGTACTTC. Amino acid sequence: CSVEYRHSAQETQYF. The gene calls are TRBV29-1 and TRBJ2-5, with unresolved D. V was clipped by 2 bases and J by 2 bases, with 15 bases between them. Germline V gives CDR1 SQVTM, CDR2 ANQGSEA. The CDR3 totals 15 residues.

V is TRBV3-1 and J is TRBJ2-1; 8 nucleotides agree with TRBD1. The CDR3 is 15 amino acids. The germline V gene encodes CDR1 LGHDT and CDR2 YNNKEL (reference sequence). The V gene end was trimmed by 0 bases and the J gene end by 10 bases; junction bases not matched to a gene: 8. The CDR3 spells CASSQEGQGAWEQFF. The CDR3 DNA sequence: TGTGCCAGCAGCCAAGAAGGGCAGGGGGCTTGGGAGCAGTTCTTC.